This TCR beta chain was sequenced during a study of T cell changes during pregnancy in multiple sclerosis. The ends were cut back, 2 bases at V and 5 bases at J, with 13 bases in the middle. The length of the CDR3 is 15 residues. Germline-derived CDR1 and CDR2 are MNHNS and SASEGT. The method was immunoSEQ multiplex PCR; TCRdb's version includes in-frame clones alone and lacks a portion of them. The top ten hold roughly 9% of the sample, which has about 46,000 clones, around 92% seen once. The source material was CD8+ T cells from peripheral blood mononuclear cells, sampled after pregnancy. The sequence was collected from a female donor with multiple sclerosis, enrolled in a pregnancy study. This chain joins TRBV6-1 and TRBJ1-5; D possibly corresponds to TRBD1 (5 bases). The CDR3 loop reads CASSESRGLDQPQHF. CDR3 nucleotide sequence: TGTGCCAGCAGTGAATCCCGGGGACTCGATCAGCCCCAGCATTTT.